The next 19 T cell receptor beta chains were all read from a single sample in a study of OX40 agonist ivuxolimab in advanced cancers. This table comes from immunoSEQ multiplex PCR, and its TCRdb copy is limited to in-frame clones, with some not included. The sample carries approximately 94,000 clones, around 93% recorded once. Sequencing was performed on CD4+ or CD8+ T cells sorted from blood, taken in a trial of the OX40 agonist ivuxolimab. Receptors originate from an adult with an advanced solid tumor such as melanoma, head and neck, liver or kidney cancer.

The chain combines TRBV4-2 with TRBJ2-2; either TRBD1 or TRBD2 may fit D (6 bases each). Trimming removed 6 bases from V and 6 bases from J, with 17 bases in between. CDR1 and CDR2 (germline): LGHNA, YNFKEQ. The CDR3 runs to 15 residues. CDR3 residues: CASSPKGGWAGELFF. In nucleotides, the CDR3 is TGTGCCAGCAGTCCGAAGGGGGGATGGGCCGGGGAGCTGTTTTTT.

The CDR3 reads CASRGGNYEQYF. The CDR3 bases are TGTGCCAGCAGGGGGGGCAACTACGAGCAGTACTTC. The J gene is TRBJ2-7, the V gene TRBV6-1; D may be TRBD1 or TRBD2 (6 bases each). The CDR3 extends over 12 amino acids. Germline-derived CDR1 and CDR2 are MNHNS and SASEGT. The V end lost 6 bases, the J end lost 3 bases, and 9 bases lay between the germline ends.

The chain has TRBV11-2 and TRBJ1-3; D remains ambiguous. The CDR3 covers 13 residues. Germline assignment: CDR1 SGHAT and CDR2 FQNNGV. V lost 5 bases and J 2 bases, leaving 7 bases between the germline ends. CDR3 DNA: TGTGCCAGCAGCCGGCCACCTGGAAACACCATATATTTT. It encodes CASSRPPGNTIYF.

The rearrangement links TRBV30 to TRBJ2-7; 12 bases are a match to TRBD2. The germline gives CDR1 GTSNPN, CDR2 SVGIG (reference sequence). The CDR3 runs to 14 residues. J was trimmed by 2 bases and V by 5 bases; bases with no gene match: 4. The CDR3 region has the DNA TGTGCCTGGCGACTAGCGGGGGTAGCCTACGAGCAGTACTTC. Protein: CAWRLAGVAYEQYF.

The chain employs TRBV4-2 and TRBJ2-5; D is undetermined. This CDR3 is 9 amino acids long. In germline, CDR1 is LGHNA, CDR2 YNFKEQ. Trimming removed 9 bases from V and 2 bases from J, with 1 base in between. This CDR3 is CASQETQYF. DNA of the CDR3: TGTGCCAGTCAAGAGACCCAGTACTTC.

The chain couples TRBV2 to TRBJ2-1; no clear D gene. The V and J ends lost 2 bases and 8 bases respectively, with 13 bases between them. This CDR3 contains 14 residues. The germline V gene has CDR1 SNHLY and CDR2 FYNNEI. CDR3 nucleotide sequence: TGTGCCAGCAGTGAATCGTTGTCCGCCGATGAGCAGTTCTTC. The encoded protein is CASSESLSADEQFF.

In this sample, this clone turned up once. This sequence joins TRBV14 and TRBJ2-1, with 13 nucleotides matching TRBD2. V dropped 4 bases and J dropped 4; count of bases not matched to a gene: 7. CDR3 size: 17 residues. Germline V gene sequence: CDR1 SGHDN, CDR2 FVKESK. CDR3 amino acids: CASSLWTSGSGYNEQFF. The CDR3 DNA is TGTGCCAGCAGCCTATGGACTAGCGGGAGTGGGTACAATGAGCAGTTCTTC.

The rearrangement uses TRBV7-9 and TRBJ1-2; no definite D call. The CDR3 consists of 16 residues. V gave up 0 bases and J gave up 1 base, with 12 bases separating them. Germline CDR1 SEHNR, CDR2 FQNEAQ (reference sequence). The CDR3 DNA is TGTGCCAGCAGCTTAGCGACCGGACGTGGTAACTATGGCTACACCTTC. Its translation: CASSLATGRGNYGYTF.

The rearrangement links TRBV11-2 to TRBJ2-1; TRBD2 might be the D (6 bases). The CDR3 sequence is 15 residues long. CDR1 and CDR2 from the germline V gene are SGHAT and FQNNGV. With 4 bases removed from V and 4 bases from J, the gap between germline ends came to 14 bases. CDR3 sequence: CASSSAKGTYNEQFF. Written as DNA, the CDR3 is TGTGCCAGCAGCTCGGCAAAGGGGACTTACAATGAGCAGTTCTTC.

V gene TRBV6-1 combines with J gene TRBJ2-4; D ambiguous. Between the trimmed V and J ends, which lost 6 bases and 1 base, there was a span of 10 bases. Looked up from germline, CDR1 is MNHNS and CDR2 is SASEGT. This CDR3 is 14 amino acids long. In nucleotides, the CDR3 is TGTGCCAGCAGACCCGACACCGCCAAAAACATTCAGTACTTC. Its translation: CASRPDTAKNIQYF.

The sample holds a few counts of this clone. The CDR3 DNA reads TGCGCCAGCAGCTTGGAGGGGTTAGCCGGGGAGCTGTTTTTT. It is translated as CASSLEGLAGELFF. The V gene is TRBV5-1, the J gene TRBJ2-2, with D possibly matching TRBD1 (5 bases). The CDR3 totals 14 residues. Germline CDR1 SGHRS, CDR2 YFSETQ. V shed 0 bases and J shed 6 bases, with 9 bases lying between them.

The CDR3 region has the DNA TGTGCCAGCAGCGTGACTTCCCAAGAGACCCAGTACTTC. Protein product: CASSVTSQETQYF. The genes are TRBV9 and TRBJ2-5, with no clear D. Germline lookup yields CDR1 SGDLS and CDR2 YYNGEE. V was cut by 2 bases and J by 1 base, with 6 bases left in between. The length of the CDR3 is 13 residues.

V is TRBV28 and J is TRBJ1-2, with 7 bases lining up with TRBD1. The CDR3 is made up of 13 amino acids. CDR1 and CDR2 (germline): MDHEN, SYDVKM. With V trimmed by 6 bases and J by 8 bases, 9 bases remained unmatched. The CDR3 sequence: CASRKQGQWGYTF. In DNA form, the CDR3 reads TGTGCCAGCAGGAAACAGGGGCAGTGGGGCTACACCTTC.

The DNA for the CDR3 is TGTGCCAGCAGTTACTCAGTCCCCGCCGGGGAGCTGTTTTTT. Protein sequence: CASSYSVPAGELFF. V is TRBV6-6 and J is TRBJ2-2, with D unclear. There are 14 residues in the CDR3. The germline V gene encodes CDR1 MNHNY and CDR2 SVGAGI (reference sequence). V lost 0 bases and J 6 bases, leaving 8 bases between the germline ends.

V usage is TRBV6-5 and J usage is TRBJ2-2; no clear D gene. The CDR3 length is 12 residues. CDR1 and CDR2 (germline): MNHEY, SVGAGI. V lost 6 bases and J 4 bases, leaving 6 bases between the germline ends. As DNA, the CDR3 is TGTGCCAGCAGGGTTGGCACCGGGGAGCTGTTTTTT. It specifies CASRVGTGELFF.

The chain has TRBV11-1 and TRBJ2-1; perhaps D is TRBD1 or TRBD2 (5 bases each). Germline CDR1 is SGHAT and CDR2 is FQDESV (reference sequence). The ends were cut back, 0 bases at V and 1 base at J, with 7 bases in the middle. The CDR3 totals 15 residues. In DNA form, the CDR3 reads TGTGCCAGCAGCTTAGCCAGGGAGTCCTACAATGAGCAGTTCTTC. It encodes CASSLARESYNEQFF. Full variable domain (remainder filled in from reference TRBV11-1 and TRBJ2-1): EAEVAQSPRYKITEKSQAVAFWCDPISGHATLYWYRQILGQGPELLVQFQDESVVDDSQLPKDRFSAERLKGVDSTLKIQPAELGDSAMYLCASSLARESYNEQFFGPGTRLTVL.

This sequence joins TRBV5-1 and TRBJ1-1; D not certain. V was clipped by 4 bases and J by 3 bases, with 13 bases between them. The V gene's germline CDR1 is SGHRS and CDR2 YFSETQ. The CDR3 has 14 residues. CDR3 DNA sequence: TGCGCCAGCAGCGGTGGAAACCAGGACACTGAAGCTTTCTTT. Amino acid sequence: CASSGGNQDTEAFF.

The rearrangement joins TRBV12-5 to TRBJ2-3; possible D gene TRBD2, 5 bases. This CDR3 spans 16 amino acids. CDR1 and CDR2 from the germline V gene are LGHNT and FRNRAP. Trimming shortened V by 0 bases and J by 6 bases, and 16 bases separated the two germline ends. CDR3 in DNA: TGTGCTAGTGGTTTGGTACTTCACCGGGGAAGGGATACGCAGTATTTT. Its translation: CASGLVLHRGRDTQYF.

The chain combines TRBV1 with TRBJ1-1. TRBV1 is deemed a pseudogene. The CDR3 spans 16 residues. The CDR3 nucleotides are TGCACCAGCAGCCAACGGAGTCAGCCAATGAACACTGAAGCTTTCTTT. This translates into CTSSQRSQPMNTEAFF.